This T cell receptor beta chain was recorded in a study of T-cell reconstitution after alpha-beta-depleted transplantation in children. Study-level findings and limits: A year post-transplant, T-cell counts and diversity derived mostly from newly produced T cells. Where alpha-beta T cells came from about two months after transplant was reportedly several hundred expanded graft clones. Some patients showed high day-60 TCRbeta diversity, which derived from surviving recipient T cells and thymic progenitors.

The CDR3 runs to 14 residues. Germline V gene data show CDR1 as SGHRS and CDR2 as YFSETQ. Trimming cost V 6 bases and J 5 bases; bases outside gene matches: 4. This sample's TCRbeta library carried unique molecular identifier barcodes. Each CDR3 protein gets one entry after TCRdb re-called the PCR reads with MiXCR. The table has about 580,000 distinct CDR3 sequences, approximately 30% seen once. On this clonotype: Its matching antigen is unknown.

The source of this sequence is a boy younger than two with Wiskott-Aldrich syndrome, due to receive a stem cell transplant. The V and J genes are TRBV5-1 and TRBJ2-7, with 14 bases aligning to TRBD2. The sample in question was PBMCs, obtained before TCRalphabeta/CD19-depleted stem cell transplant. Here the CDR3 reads CASTWGLAGDEQYF. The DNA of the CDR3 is TGCGCCAGCACCTGGGGACTAGCGGGAGACGAGCAGTACTTC.